This TCR beta chain is drawn from a study of response to subunit inactivated influenza vaccine. CDR3 length: 15 amino acids. V dropped 3 bases and J dropped 6 bases, with 17 bases sitting between them. Germline V gene data show CDR1 as DFQATT and CDR2 as SNEGSKA (reference sequence). Study findings and constraints: The study's authors posited that every seasonal influenza vaccination enlists few new T cells.

This clonotype was counted many times. The antigen remains undetermined. Via MiXCR, TCRdb re-called the RT-PCR reads, giving one row per CDR3 protein. The table shows hundreds of thousands of distinct CDR3 sequences, with approximately 7.7% occurring only once. The sequencing used PBMCs from blood, collected around 25 months after vaccination. This TCR derives from a man between 50 and 69 years old who received an inactivated influenza vaccine. The genes are TRBV20-1 and TRBJ2-2, with D perhaps matching TRBD1 or TRBD2 (5 bases each). The CDR3 DNA reads as TGCAGTGCTAGTAAACTAGGGGTAGGAGCCGGGGAGCTGTTTTTT. Translated, it gives CSASKLGVGAGELFF.